This TCR beta chain is drawn from a study of patients and donors after allogeneic stem cell transplantation. A single record per CDR3 protein comes from TCRdb applying MiXCR to the RT-PCR reads. Of 190,000 or so distinct CDR3 sequences listed, less than 45% were seen once; the top ten hold approximately 32%. This TCR was recovered from a human donor who was either an allogeneic HSCT recipient or a stem cell or donor lymphocyte infusion donor (not recorded which). It is not recorded whose cells these are; they may come from a transplant donor. The sample was blood, either unsorted or a sorted T cell fraction (not recorded which).

The CDR3 here is CASSPRTPRDSDSYEQYF. As DNA, the CDR3 is TGTGCCAGCAGCCCACGTACCCCCCGGGACAGTGATTCCTACGAGCAGTACTTC. The rearrangement uses TRBV6-1 and TRBJ2-7; 7 positions match TRBD1. Germline CDR1 reads MNHNS; CDR2 reads SASEGT. CDR3 size: 18 residues. V was pared by 6 bases and J by 1 base, with 18 bases of the junction left unmatched.